This T cell receptor beta chain was profiled in a study of CD8 T cell repertoires and HIV-1 epitope variants. As for the study in general: Controls were a CMV, EBV and flu pool, Ebola AY9, and no peptide. Equal numbers of autologous T cell-negative cells presented antigen to enriched T cells. T cells were cultured for approximately ten days with cytokines added on days 3 and 7. Separate from the cultures, 1M uncultured T cells served as baseline.

Per germline, CDR1 SGHTA and CDR2 FQGNSA. V dropped 1 base and J dropped 8 bases, with 17 bases sitting between them. The length of the CDR3 is 15 residues. Using immunoSEQ multiplex PCR, the repertoire was profiled, and TCRdb retains in-frame clones only, with some absent. The data show 80,000 to 95,000 clones, roughly four fifths seen once. The sample consisted of uncultured baseline CD8+ T cells from peripheral blood mononuclear cells (PBMCs). The chain combines TRBV7-2 with TRBJ1-2; D might be TRBD1 (6 bases). The sequence was collected from a male donor with HIV. The CDR3 is CASSLVSVRGRGYTF. CDR3 DNA sequence: TGTGCCAGCAGCTTAGTTAGTGTGAGGGGGAGAGGCTACACCTTC.